The sequence of this T cell receptor (beta chain) was determined in a study of cytomegalovirus exposure and HLA in healthy donors. Study-wide results and limits: Links to common viral pathogens appeared, in a later analysis, for several of the most significant clusters. A later analysis reportedly identified an Asian-associated ancestry cluster as carrying fewer N-insertions than the roughly 670-donor mean.

As for this clone: Its antigen is undetermined.

Both 60 Vbeta primers and 13 Jbeta primers went into the PCR. Method: immunoSEQ multiplex PCR; TCRdb's copy keeps in-frame clones and lacks some. The sample gives about 160,000 clones, approximately 76% of which show up once; over 1.2% is in the top ten. The CDR3 has 15 residues. Between the trimmed V and J ends, which lost 4 bases and 7 bases, there was a span of 16 bases. In germline, CDR1 is MGHRA, CDR2 YSYEKL. This receptor was obtained from a man aged 55 to 70 in good health and CMV-seronegative. Material: PBMCs. V is TRBV4-1 and J is TRBJ1-4; D may be TRBD1 (5 bases). CDR3 sequence: CASSRQTVRREKLFF. CDR3 DNA sequence: TGCGCCAGCAGCCGACAGACGGTTAGGCGTGAAAAACTGTTTTTT.